The 26 T cell receptor beta chains below come from one sample, sequenced in a study of regulatory T cells in long-lasting Graves disease. This sample's time point: persistent/refractory GD, antithyroid drugs over 5 years with positive TRAb. TCR sequences were obtained from RNA taken from PBMCs. Combining iRepertoire HTBI primers with Arm-PCR of CDR3 regions, the authors built TCR beta libraries. MiXCR, applied by TCRdb to the multiplex PCR reads, yields one record per CDR3 protein. The sample carries 400,000 to 500,000 distinct CDR3 sequences, around 20% recorded once. This specimen consisted of peripheral blood mononuclear cells (PBMCs), obtained when the disease was refractory, from a patient treated with antithyroid drugs. These receptors were obtained from a female donor with Graves disease.

At least ten counts were recorded for this clonotype. The chain is built from TRBV15 and TRBJ1-5, with 7 nucleotides matching TRBD1. Germline CDR1 reads LNHNV; CDR2 reads YYDKDF (reference sequence). CDR3 size: 15 residues. Germline trimming cut 4 bases from V and 1 base from J; bases unmatched to any gene: 4. DNA of the CDR3: TGTGCCACCAGCACCGGACAGGCAAGCAATCAGCCCCAGCATTTT. Protein product: CATSTGQASNQPQHF.

This chain links TRBV6-2 or TRBV6-3 with TRBJ2-1; D is undetermined. Germline CDR1 MNHEY, CDR2 SVGEGT. The CDR3 covers 15 residues. Trimming stripped 8 bases from V and 0 bases from J, with 14 bases between. The CDR3 bases are TGTGCCAGCTGGGGTACGAGGAGCTCCTACAATGAGCAGTTCTTC. Its translation: CASWGTRSSYNEQFF.

This sequence joins TRBV30 and TRBJ1-2, with D unclear. Germline loops: CDR1 GTSNPN, CDR2 SVGIG (reference sequence). Trimming took 0 bases from V and 7 from J, leaving 15 bases between them. CDR3 length equals 14 residues. The CDR3 nucleotides read TGTGCCTGGAGTGTACGGGCCCTCTCTTCTGGCTACACCTTC. Translating it yields CAWSVRALSSGYTF.

V gene TRBV9 combines with J gene TRBJ2-5; 11 bases agree with TRBD2. This CDR3 comprises 18 residues. The germline gives CDR1 SGDLS, CDR2 YYNGEE. The ends lost 2 bases at V and 2 bases at J; junction bases unmatched: 11. The chain's CDR3 is CASSVDPLAGGPQETQYF. CDR3 sequence (DNA): TGTGCCAGCAGCGTTGACCCCCTAGCGGGAGGTCCACAAGAGACCCAGTACTTC.

This clonotype was seen a handful of times. This chain uses TRBV6-2 or TRBV6-3 with TRBJ2-4; the D is unclear. The CDR3 sequence is 13 residues long. With 2 bases removed from V and 5 bases from J, the gap between germline ends came to 7 bases. Germline lookup yields CDR1 MNHEY and CDR2 SVGEGT. CDR3 in DNA: TGTGCCAGCAGTTACAGGACCCAAAACATTCAGTACTTC. Translated: CASSYRTQNIQYF.

This clonotype was recorded a few times. This chain links TRBV11-2 with TRBJ1-1, with D perhaps TRBD1 (6 bases). Germline-derived CDR1 and CDR2 are SGHAT and FQNNGV. The V gene lost 1 base and the J gene lost 1 base, with 19 bases spanning the gap. CDR3 length: 18 residues. CDR3 sequence (DNA): TGTGCCAGCAGCTTAGTGGGGGGGATTCGGGGGCCGAACACTGAAGCTTTCTTT. It yields the protein CASSLVGGIRGPNTEAFF.

This clonotype appeared many times. The chain joins TRBV11-2 to TRBJ2-5; 14 nucleotides match TRBD2. V shed 5 bases and J 4 bases; nucleotides not matched to a gene: 6. The CDR3 length is 16 residues. Germline V gives CDR1 SGHAT, CDR2 FQNNGV. CDR3 in amino acids: CASSTGLAGARETQYF. In DNA, the CDR3 is TGTGCCAGCAGCACGGGACTAGCGGGAGCAAGAGAGACCCAGTACTTC.

Concerning this clonotype itself: It is likely a read error: a sequence one base away is far more abundant. V gene TRBV27 combines with J gene TRBJ2-7; 9 bases map to TRBD1. Germline V gives CDR1 MNHEY, CDR2 SMNVEV (reference sequence). The CDR3 consists of 16 residues. V lost 4 bases and J lost 1; bases outside the gene matches: 8. CDR3 in amino acids: CASSSTPGQGSYEQYF. The CDR3 region has the DNA TGTGCCAGCAGTTCCACCCCGGGACAGGGATCCTACGAGCAGTACTTC.

This clonotype was seen at least ten times. The V and J genes are TRBV2 and TRBJ1-5; the D gene is possibly TRBD1 (5 bases). V was cut by 2 bases and J by 10 bases, with 6 bases left in between. CDR1 and CDR2 from the germline V gene are SNHLY and FYNNEI. This CDR3 is built from 11 residues. The CDR3 loop is CASSERGPQHF. CDR3 DNA sequence: TGTGCCAGCAGTGAAAGGGGACCCCAGCATTTT.

This clonotype was seen more than once but under ten times. The chain is built from TRBV13 and TRBJ2-7, with 13 bases fitting TRBD2. Per germline, CDR1 PRHDT and CDR2 FYEKMQ (reference sequence). This CDR3 is built from 15 residues. Trimming at V came to 3 bases and at J to 5 bases, leaving 4 bases not matched to a gene. CDR3 sequence (DNA): TGTGCCAGCAGCTTCGGACTAGCGGGAGCAGACGAGCAGTACTTC. Translation gives CASSFGLAGADEQYF. The full variable domain, completed using reference TRBV13 and TRBJ2-7, is AAGVIQSPRHLIKEKRETATLKCYPIPRHDTVYWYQQGPGQDPQFLISFYEKMQSDKGSIPDRFSAQQFSDYHSELNMSSLELGDSALYFCASSFGLAGADEQYFGPGTRLTVT.

This clonotype was picked up a small number of times. V and J are TRBV25-1 and TRBJ1-6; D is undetermined. The V end was cut by 3 bases, the J end by 8 bases, with 5 bases between. This CDR3 spans 12 amino acids. The germline gives CDR1 MGHDK, CDR2 SYGVNS. In DNA, the CDR3 is TGTGCCAGCAGTGACCCTCATTCACCCCTCCACTTT. Translation: CASSDPHSPLHF.

The genes are TRBV2 and TRBJ1-2, with D unclear. This CDR3 is 13 amino acids long. Looked up from germline, CDR1 is SNHLY and CDR2 is FYNNEI. In nucleotides, the CDR3 is TGTGTCGCCACGCCCCCCGAGCCTTATGGCTACACCTTC. This encodes CVATPPEPYGYTF.

This chain joins TRBV27 and TRBJ2-2; maybe TRBD1 (6 bases). V was clipped by 10 bases and J by 4 bases, with 16 bases between them. Germline loops: CDR1 MNHEY, CDR2 SMNVEV (reference sequence). This CDR3 is built from 14 residues. CDR3 sequence (DNA): TGTGCCACCTCCCAGGGGTTCCTCACCGGGGAGCTGTTTTTT. Protein sequence: CATSQGFLTGELFF.

A few counts support this clonotype. The genes are TRBV6-9 and TRBJ1-5, with D tentatively TRBD1 (5 bases). This CDR3 has 15 residues. Germline CDR1 MNHGY, CDR2 SVAAGI. V lost 6 bases and J lost 0, with 12 bases in between. The DNA of the CDR3 is TGTGCCAGCAGGTATGAAGGGGATAGCAATCAGCCCCAGCATTTT. It encodes CASRYEGDSNQPQHF.

Many counts were recorded for this clonotype. The V gene is TRBV29-1, the J gene TRBJ2-6; the match to TRBD1 covers 9 bases. CDR1 is SQVTM and CDR2 is ANQGSEA in the germline V gene. CDR3 length: 16 residues. With V trimmed by 6 bases and J by 2 bases, 8 bases remained unmatched. In DNA form, the CDR3 reads TGCAGCGTGAGGGACAGGGATGCCCCTGGGGCCAACGTCCTGACTTTC. Its protein product is CSVRDRDAPGANVLTF.

V gene TRBV7-9 combines with J gene TRBJ1-1; D gene uncertain. The V gene lost 2 bases and the J gene lost 2 bases, with 12 bases spanning the gap. In germline, CDR1 is SEHNR, CDR2 FQNEAQ (reference sequence). This CDR3 is built from 15 residues. Here the CDR3 DNA reads TGTGCCAGCAGCTTAATGGGGAGCTATAACACTGAAGCTTTCTTT. This translates into CASSLMGSYNTEAFF.

This clonotype was observed a handful of times. This chain connects TRBV11-2 to TRBJ1-4, with 10 bases aligning to TRBD1. This CDR3 is built from 15 residues. Germline V gene lookup returns CDR1 SGHAT and CDR2 FQNNGV. V dropped 5 bases and J dropped 6; count of bases not matched to a gene: 6. The CDR3: CASSQETGGDEKLFF. The CDR3 DNA reads TGTGCCAGCAGCCAGGAGACAGGGGGCGATGAAAAACTGTTTTTT.

In this sample, this clonotype turned up many times. The V and J genes are TRBV27 and TRBJ1-5; D unclear. The CDR3 contains 14 residues. V lost 0 bases and J 7 bases, leaving 10 bases between the germline ends. Germline CDR1 reads MNHEY; CDR2 reads SMNVEV (reference sequence). The CDR3 is CASSLSAVNQPQHF. DNA of the CDR3: TGTGCCAGCAGTTTATCGGCGGTAAACCAGCCCCAGCATTTT.

The CDR3 sequence: CASSDSVSGTQYF. DNA for the CDR3: TGCGCCAGCAGTGATAGCGTTTCTGGGACCCAGTACTTC. V gene TRBV10-2 combines with J gene TRBJ2-5; D is perhaps TRBD2 (5 bases). The CDR3 extends over 13 amino acids. Trimming cost V 3 bases and J 7 bases, with 12 bases left between them. Germline values: CDR1 WSHSY, CDR2 SAAADI.

This sequence joins TRBV7-9 and TRBJ1-1; the D is unclear. CDR3 size: 14 residues. Germline V gene data show CDR1 as SEHNR and CDR2 as FQNEAQ (reference sequence). Between the trimmed V and J ends, which lost 1 base and 5 bases, there was a span of 11 bases. In nucleotides, the CDR3 is TGTGCCAGCAGCTTAGAGGAGGGTATAACTGAAGCTTTCTTT. Its protein is CASSLEEGITEAFF. Complete variable domain (other parts from reference TRBV7-9 and TRBJ1-1): DTGVSQNPRHKITKRGQNVTFRCDPISEHNRLYWYRQTLGQGPEFLTYFQNEAQLEKSRLLSDRFSAERPKGSFSTLEIQRTEQGDSAMYLCASSLEEGITEAFFGQGTRLTVV.

This clonotype was observed at least ten times. The rearrangement joins TRBV28 to TRBJ1-5; the match to TRBD1 covers 8 bases. The junction had 7 bases not matched to a gene; V was cut back by 5 bases and J by 4 bases. Germline CDR1 is MDHEN and CDR2 is SYDVKM. CDR3 length equals 15 residues. The CDR3 protein is CASSSTGQGNQPQHF. The CDR3 coding sequence is TGTGCCAGCAGTAGCACTGGACAGGGAAATCAGCCCCAGCATTTT. The variable domain in full, with the rest retrieved from reference TRBV28 and TRBJ1-5, is DVKVTQSSRYLVKRTGEKVFLECVQDMDHENMFWYRQDPGLGLRLIYFSYDVKMKEKGDIPEGYSVSREKKERFSLILESASTNQTSMYLCASSSTGQGNQPQHFGDGTRLSIL.

Ten or more counts support this clonotype. CDR3 in DNA: TGTGCCAGCAGCTACAACGAGCAGTACTTC. This codes for CASSYNEQYF. The rearrangement uses TRBV28 and TRBJ2-7; D gene unclear. The CDR3 spans 10 residues. V was pared by 6 bases and J by 5 bases, with 5 bases between. The germline V gene encodes CDR1 MDHEN and CDR2 SYDVKM.

V is TRBV7-9 and J is TRBJ2-2; 9 bases match TRBD2. The germline V gene has CDR1 SEHNR and CDR2 FQNEAQ (reference sequence). Trimming removed 3 bases from V and 2 bases from J; junction bases left unmatched: 4. This CDR3 has 16 residues. The CDR3 DNA reads as TGTGCCAGCAGCTTCGGCGGGAGGGGCAACACCGGGGAGCTGTTTTTT. Residues: CASSFGGRGNTGELFF.

The rearrangement joins TRBV5-1 to TRBJ1-1; 8 bases match TRBD1. CDR1 SGHRS and CDR2 YFSETQ come from the germline V gene. The V gene end was trimmed by 4 bases and the J gene end by 2 bases; junction bases not matched to a gene: 10. This CDR3 has 16 residues. Written as DNA, the CDR3 is TGCGCCAGCAGCCTACCGGGACAGGCTCCCAACACTGAAGCTTTCTTT. It codes for CASSLPGQAPNTEAFF.

This clonotype was seen at least ten times. This chain joins TRBV11-1 and TRBJ2-7; tentatively, D is TRBD2 (5 bases). From germline, CDR1 is SGHAT and CDR2 FQDESV (reference sequence). Trimming stripped 1 base from V and 0 bases from J, with 13 bases between. The CDR3 sequence is 16 residues long. CDR3 nucleotides: TGTGCCAGCAGCTTAGGAGCGGTAACCTCCTCCTACGAGCAGTACTTC. Translating it yields CASSLGAVTSSYEQYF.

Comment on this clonotype: A read error may produce the germline difference seen at one junction end. The chain joins TRBV20-1 to TRBJ2-5; D might be TRBD1 (7 bases). Germline CDR1 DFQATT, CDR2 SNEGSKA (reference sequence). This CDR3 has 13 amino acids. The CDR3 loop reads CSAGGDSQEAQYF. CDR3 nucleotides: TGCAGTGCTGGAGGGGACAGCCAAGAGGCCCAGTACTTC.